This T cell receptor (beta chain) derives from a study of control samples from healthy donors and cancer patients. V lost 5 bases, J lost 6 bases, and 1 base stayed unmatched. The length of the CDR3 is 13 residues. The germline V gene encodes CDR1 SGHDN and CDR2 FVKESK. The protocol was immunoSEQ multiplex PCR, while the TCRdb copy is restricted to in-frame clones and leaves out a portion. The sample consists of some 140,000 clones, roughly 92% of them appearing once. Material: blood. The chain links TRBV14 to TRBJ2-7; 13 bases are shared with TRBD2. This receptor was obtained from a man aged 25 to 45 in good health. This CDR3 reads CASSGLAGVEQYF. The CDR3 DNA is TGTGCCAGCAGCGGACTAGCGGGAGTCGAGCAGTACTTC.